These T cell receptor beta chains were read from a single sample in a study of cytomegalovirus exposure and HLA in healthy donors. TCRdb keeps only in-frame clones here, not all; method: immunoSEQ multiplex PCR. The table has 85,000 to 110,000 clones, around 80% seen once. Source material: PBMCs. Source of these receptors: a woman aged 18-29 years in good health and CMV-seropositive. CDR3s include the opening cysteine and the closing phenylalanine or tryptophan. The order of the fields is clone size, D gene, V gene, J gene, CDR3 DNA, CDR3 protein. A D gene is named only where the DNA matches it firmly. Clone size is given for some rows only: seen once, a few or many times, or a class if the clone is expanded.

>.|TRBD2|TRBV4-2|TRBJ2-3
TGTGCCAGCAGCCGCAGAAGCGGGAATACAGATACGCAGTATTTT
CASSRRSGNTDTQYF
>.|.|TRBV7-5|TRBJ2-3
TGTGCCAGAAGCTCGAACAACCAATACCCCCTCACAGATACGCAGTATTTT
CARSSNNQYPLTDTQYF
>.|.|TRBV2|TRBJ1-3
TGTGCCAGCAGTGAAGAACACTCTGGAAACACCATATATTTT
CASSEEHSGNTIYF
>.|.|TRBV6-5|TRBJ2-5
TGTGCCAGCAGTTACCCGGGGGTGGAGACCCAGTACTTC
CASSYPGVETQYF
>.|.|TRBV28|TRBJ2-5
TGTGCCAGCCGATCAGCGTCGGAGACCCAGTACTTC
CASRSASETQYF
>.|TRBD1|TRBV6-5|TRBJ1-2
TGTGCCAGCAGTTACGGGACAGGGAGGGCTAACTATGGCTACACCTTC
CASSYGTGRANYGYTF
>.|.|TRBV10-3|TRBJ2-7
TGTGCCATCAGTGGGCCAGGGATCACCTACGAGCAGTACTTC
CAISGPGITYEQYF
>few|.|TRBV27|TRBJ1-4
TGTGCCAGCAGCACCTACCCCCTGGACAGCGAAAAACTGTTTTTT
CASSTYPLDSEKLFF
>.|.|TRBV19|TRBJ2-6
TGTGCCAGTATCCAACAGGGGGCCAACGTCCTGACTTTC
CASIQQGANVLTF
>.|TRBD1|TRBV5-1|TRBJ1-2
TGCGCCAGCAGCTTTGGACAGGGGAACTATGGCTACACCTTC
CASSFGQGNYGYTF
>.|TRBD1|TRBV28|TRBJ1-3
TGTGCCAGCAGTTTTGTCAGGGGGCTCTTGGCTGGAAACACCATATATTTT
CASSFVRGLLAGNTIYF
>.|TRBD1|TRBV7-2|TRBJ2-7
TGTGCCAGCAGCTTGTCTGGACAGGGGCCCCAGGGCGAGCAGTACTTC
CASSLSGQGPQGEQYF
>.|.|TRBV27|TRBJ1-5
TGTGCCAGCAGTTTGGGGGGGCTTCAGCCCCAGCATTTT
CASSLGGLQPQHF
>few|.|TRBV10-3|TRBJ1-1
TGTGCCATCAAAGGGGAAATCACTGAAGCTTTCTTT
CAIKGEITEAFF
>.|.|TRBV7-9|TRBJ2-3
TGTGCCAGCAGCGGAAATACAGGGTCGGTCTCAGATACGCAGTATTTT
CASSGNTGSVSDTQYF
>.|TRBD1|TRBV27|TRBJ1-2
TGTGCCAGCAGTACCGTTGGACAGGGAATCTATGGCTACACCTTC
CASSTVGQGIYGYTF
>.|.|TRBV4-1|TRBJ2-1
TGCGCCAGCAGTCCAGGGGATTCCTACAATGAGCAGTTCTTC
CASSPGDSYNEQFF
>.|TRBD1|TRBV18|TRBJ2-1
TGTGCCAGCTCCTGGGGACAGGGGAGAAATGAGCAGTTCTTC
CASSWGQGRNEQFF
>.|.|TRBV9|TRBJ2-3
TGTGCCGGGGGGGTCGGGACATCAGATACGCAGTATTTT
CAGGVGTSDTQYF
>.|.|TRBV6-1|TRBJ1-4
TGTGCCAGCACCAAAAGCCAAGCAACTAATGAAAAACTGTTTTTT
CASTKSQATNEKLFF
>.|.|TRBV15|TRBJ1-3
TGTGCCACCAGCAGAGATCGAGTTTCTGGAAACACCATATATTTT
CATSRDRVSGNTIYF
>once|TRBD1|TRBV6-5|TRBJ2-1
TGTGCCAGCAGAAGACAGGGTTTTCGCAATGAGCAGTTCTTC
CASRRQGFRNEQFF
>.|TRBD1|TRBV27|TRBJ1-6
TGTGCCAGCAGTTTATTAGCGTTGGACAGGAATTCACCCCTCCACTTT
CASSLLALDRNSPLHF
>few|TRBD2|TRBV5-4|TRBJ2-7
TGTGCCAGCAGCTTAGCGGGGGGGGCCCTGGAGCAGTACTTC
CASSLAGGALEQYF
>.|.|TRBV7-3|TRBJ2-1
TGTGCCAGCAGCCATGGAGGGACCGGTGAGCAGTTCTTC
CASSHGGTGEQFF
>.|.|TRBV13|TRBJ2-3
TGTGCCAGCAGCCCCCTAGCTCTTCACGGCACAGATACGCAGTATTTT
CASSPLALHGTDTQYF
>.|.|TRBV5-1|TRBJ2-5
TGCGCCACCTCTAGGACTGGAGAGACCCAGTACTTC
CATSRTGETQYF
>.|TRBD2|TRBV27|TRBJ2-3
TGTGCCAGCAGTTTCACCGGGGGGGCAGATACGCAGTATTTT
CASSFTGGADTQYF
>.|.|TRBV7-2|TRBJ1-2
TGTGCCAGCAGCTTAGATACAGAAATACACACCTTC
CASSLDTEIHTF
>.|TRBD1|TRBV9|TRBJ1-2
TGTGCCAGCAGCGAAGGACAGGGGAACTATGGCTACACCTTC
CASSEGQGNYGYTF
>.|.|TRBV19|TRBJ1-5
TGTGCCAGTAGTACAGGACGGGGTCGGCCCCAGCATTTT
CASSTGRGRPQHF
>.|.|TRBV15|TRBJ2-1
TGTGCCACCAGCACGTTTACAAGGCAGTTCTTC
CATSTFTRQFF
>.|.|TRBV5-1|TRBJ2-3
TGCGCCAGTCACTTTTGGGGCTTCACAGATACGCAGTATTTT
CASHFWGFTDTQYF
>.|TRBD1|TRBV11-3|TRBJ2-7
TGTGCCAGCAGCAAAGGGACAGCCTACGAGCAGTACTTC
CASSKGTAYEQYF
>few|.|TRBV9|TRBJ1-1
TGTGCCAGCAGCCTCTCCCGGGGTGGCACTGAAGCTTTCTTT
CASSLSRGGTEAFF
>.|TRBD2|TRBV6-1|TRBJ2-1
TGTGCCAGCAGTGAAAGCGGGAGGATTTACAATGAGCAGTTCTTC
CASSESGRIYNEQFF
>.|.|TRBV9|TRBJ1-3
TGTGCCAGCAGCGTACAGGGTAACGACGGAAACACCATATATTTT
CASSVQGNDGNTIYF
>once|.|TRBV29-1|TRBJ1-2
TGCAGCGTTTATCCCGACGCAGGGGTCACCTATGGCTACACCTTC
CSVYPDAGVTYGYTF
>.|.|TRBV27|TRBJ1-5
TGTGCCAGCACCCAAAGGGACAACCAATATAGCAATCAGCCCCAGCATTTT
CASTQRDNQYSNQPQHF
>.|TRBD2|TRBV19|TRBJ2-3
TGTGCCAGTAGTGGACTAGCGGGGGCCACAGATACGCAGTATTTT
CASSGLAGATDTQYF
>.|.|TRBV28|TRBJ1-2
TGTGCCAGCAGTTACTCCCATAACTATGGCTACACCTTC
CASSYSHNYGYTF
>.|TRBD1|TRBV11-2|TRBJ1-1
TGTGCCAGCAGCTTAGCGTCGGCAGGGGGCTTCACTGAAGCTTTCTTT
CASSLASAGGFTEAFF
>.|TRBD1|TRBV7-6|TRBJ2-7
TGTGCCAGCAGGTCCGGGACAGGGCCCTCCGAGCAGTACTTC
CASRSGTGPSEQYF
>.|.|TRBV28|TRBJ1-2
TGTGCCAGCAGTACACCCCTGAGGGCCTCCATAGCTAACTATGGCTACACCTTC
CASSTPLRASIANYGYTF
>.|TRBD1|TRBV6-1|TRBJ1-4
TGTGCCAGCAGTGAAGGATCTTTGGGACAGGGAATTGAAAAACTGTTTTTT
CASSEGSLGQGIEKLFF
>.|.|TRBV7-2|TRBJ1-1
TGTGCCAGCAGCTTAGGAGGTTTCTACACTGAAGCTTTCTTT
CASSLGGFYTEAFF
>.|TRBD2|TRBV5-8|TRBJ2-3
TGTGCCAGCAGCCCGGACGCGGGGGGCCCTGCGCAGTATTTT
CASSPDAGGPAQYF
>once|.|TRBV27|TRBJ2-1
TGTGCCAGCAGTCCCCGGGGTACCTTTTACAATGAGCAGTTCTTC
CASSPRGTFYNEQFF
>once|TRBD1|TRBV28|TRBJ2-7
TGTGCCAGCAGTCCGGGACAGGGTTACGAGCAGTACTTC
CASSPGQGYEQYF
>.|TRBD2|TRBV6-6|TRBJ2-7
TGTGCCAGCACTCCCCAGGGAGGGAACGAGCAGTACTTC
CASTPQGGNEQYF
>.|TRBD2|TRBV13|TRBJ2-2
TGTGCCAGCAGCCCCCATGGACTAGCGGGGGTTTCCTACACCGGGGAGCTGTTTTTT
CASSPHGLAGVSYTGELFF